This TCR beta chain was recorded in a study of shared clonotypes between healthy human individuals. Study-wide results and limits: Generation of non-shared clonotypes was less probable than generation of clonotypes shared by all four donors.

Per the germline V gene, CDR1 is SGHNT and CDR2 is YYREEE (reference sequence). This CDR3 contains 15 residues. V trimming: 4 bases; J trimming: 8 bases; junction bases outside the gene matches: 10. Only CD45RO-negative cells positively selected for CCR7 counted as naive CD8 cells, so terminally differentiated effector memory CD45RA+ cells were excluded. The data were produced by immunoSEQ multiplex PCR, yet TCRdb's version contains in-frame clones alone and is incomplete. The sample holds fewer than 1 million clones; 90% to 97% are singletons and the top ten take 0.2% to 0.25%. On this clone: Its specificity is not known.

The TCR sequence derives from a man aged 25 to 40 in good health. The sequenced material came from naive CD8+ T cells sorted from blood. The chain recombines TRBV5-4 with TRBJ1-4, with 8 positions matching TRBD1. In nucleotides, the CDR3 is TGTGCCAGCAGCCCCGGGACAGGATTAGGGGAAAAACTGTTTTTT. It codes for CASSPGTGLGEKLFF.